This is a list of T cell receptor beta chains from one sample in a study of molecular identifiers for immune sequencing clone quantification. MiXCR, applied by TCRdb to the PCR reads, yields one record per CDR3 protein. The sample has about 640,000 distinct CDR3 sequences; 15% to 20% are singletons. The sequenced sample was naive CD8+ T cells from blood, with Jurkat cell RNA spiked in. The receptors here all came from a human donor in good health. Some libraries in this study had Jurkat cell RNA spiked in. The CDR3 runs from the conserved cysteine through the conserved F or W. D genes are given only for firm matches. For some rows the clone size is stated as once, few or many, or as a class when expanded; others skip it.

d_call: .; j_call: TRBJ2-7; clone_size: many; v_call: TRBV27; cdr3_nt: TGTGCCAGCAGTCCATATCAGAGCGGTACCCCCGAGCAGTACTTC; cdr3_aa: CASSPYQSGTPEQYF
d_call: TRBD2; j_call: TRBJ2-3; clone_size: many; v_call: TRBV20-1; cdr3_nt: TGCAGTGCTAGGGACCCTAGCGGGGGGATATCCAATACGCAGTATTTT; cdr3_aa: CSARDPSGGISNTQYF
d_call: .; j_call: TRBJ2-5; clone_size: .; v_call: TRBV10-2; cdr3_nt: TGCGCCAGCAGCGGGGTAGTGGAGACCCAGTACTTC; cdr3_aa: CASSGVVETQYF
d_call: .; j_call: TRBJ1-4; clone_size: .; v_call: TRBV6-2/TRBV6-3; cdr3_nt: TGTGCCAGCAGTTACCAGGAGAATGAAAAACTGTTTTTT; cdr3_aa: CASSYQENEKLFF
d_call: .; j_call: TRBJ2-3; clone_size: many; v_call: TRBV28; cdr3_nt: TGTGCCAGCTCCTTGGTGGGGGAGGGCACAGATACGCAGTATTTT; cdr3_aa: CASSLVGEGTDTQYF
d_call: TRBD2; j_call: TRBJ2-1; clone_size: .; v_call: TRBV4-3; cdr3_nt: TGCGCCAGCAGCCAAGAAGCGGGGGGGGCCTACAATGAGCAGTTCTTC; cdr3_aa: CASSQEAGGAYNEQFF
d_call: .; j_call: TRBJ2-2; clone_size: many; v_call: TRBV6-5; cdr3_nt: TGTGCCAGCAGTTTCCAGCGCGGGGAGCTGTTTTTT; cdr3_aa: CASSFQRGELFF
d_call: TRBD1; j_call: TRBJ1-1; clone_size: many; v_call: TRBV18; cdr3_nt: TGTGCCAGCTCACCGGACAGGGCGACTGAAGCTTTCTTT; cdr3_aa: CASSPDRATEAFF
d_call: .; j_call: TRBJ1-1; clone_size: many; v_call: TRBV30; cdr3_nt: TGTGCCTGGAGTGGACTCCACGAGGGAGCTTTCTTT; cdr3_aa: CAWSGLHEGAFF
d_call: .; j_call: TRBJ1-1; clone_size: many; v_call: TRBV4-3; cdr3_nt: TGCGCCAGCAGCCAAGTGTTGGACAGAGTCACTGAAGCTTTCTTT; cdr3_aa: CASSQVLDRVTEAFF
d_call: TRBD2; j_call: TRBJ2-1; clone_size: many; v_call: TRBV7-9; cdr3_nt: TGTGCCAGCAGCTCCCTTGGTAGCGGGAGTCATGAGCAGTTCTTC; cdr3_aa: CASSSLGSGSHEQFF
d_call: TRBD1; j_call: TRBJ1-2; clone_size: many; v_call: TRBV29-1; cdr3_nt: TGCAGCGTTGTAGATGGACAGGGGGCTGGCTATGGCTACACCTTC; cdr3_aa: CSVVDGQGAGYGYTF
d_call: .; j_call: TRBJ2-7; clone_size: many; v_call: TRBV7-8; cdr3_nt: TGTGCCAGCAGCTTCTTCAGGGTTAACGAGCAGTACTTC; cdr3_aa: CASSFFRVNEQYF
d_call: .; j_call: TRBJ2-5; clone_size: few; v_call: TRBV12-5; cdr3_nt: TGTGCTAGTGCGCCAGGGGCTTTGTGGGAGACCCAGTACTTC; cdr3_aa: CASAPGALWETQYF
d_call: .; j_call: TRBJ1-1; clone_size: .; v_call: TRBV6-2/TRBV6-3; cdr3_nt: TGTGTCAGCAGAATCCTGGGGGGGCTCGGCACTGAAGCTTTCTTT; cdr3_aa: CVSRILGGLGTEAFF
d_call: .; j_call: TRBJ2-3; clone_size: many; v_call: TRBV30; cdr3_nt: TGTGCCTGGAGTGTACGAGGGGAGGCCACAGATACGCAGTATTTT; cdr3_aa: CAWSVRGEATDTQYF
d_call: .; j_call: TRBJ2-2; clone_size: many; v_call: TRBV5-5; cdr3_nt: TGTGCCAGCAGCCCTGACAGCAACACCGGGGAGCTGTTTTTT; cdr3_aa: CASSPDSNTGELFF
d_call: .; j_call: TRBJ2-7; clone_size: many; v_call: TRBV28; cdr3_nt: TGTGCCAGCCTTGGTCCCTACGAGCAGTACTTC; cdr3_aa: CASLGPYEQYF
d_call: TRBD1; j_call: TRBJ2-3; clone_size: .; v_call: TRBV27; cdr3_nt: TGTGCCACCCACACTCGACAGGGAATCGCGATCAATACGCAGTATTTT; cdr3_aa: CATHTRQGIAINTQYF
d_call: .; j_call: TRBJ2-7; clone_size: many; v_call: TRBV4-3; cdr3_nt: TGCGCCAGCAGCCAAGACGGCGCAGGGGGGTCGAGGGAGCAGTACTTC; cdr3_aa: CASSQDGAGGSREQYF
d_call: TRBD2; j_call: TRBJ2-1; clone_size: few; v_call: TRBV4-1; cdr3_nt: TGCGCCAGCAGCCAAGAAGATAAGCGGGAGGGTTATGAGCAGTTCTTC; cdr3_aa: CASSQEDKREGYEQFF
d_call: .; j_call: TRBJ2-2; clone_size: many; v_call: TRBV6-2/TRBV6-3; cdr3_nt: TGTGCCAGCAGTTACTCAGGCCCCGGGGAGCTGTTTTTT; cdr3_aa: CASSYSGPGELFF